Each of the 22 T cell receptor beta chains below was sequenced from the same sample in a study of blood T cells in healthy people across ages. The authors ran a second PCR of about 6 to 11 cycles using a sample-barcoded 5' primer and a J-beta primer mix. Via MiXCR, TCRdb re-called the 5' RACE reads, giving one row per CDR3 protein. The profile covers fewer than 1,000,000 distinct CDR3 sequences, with approximately 44% appearing a single time and about 19% taken by the ten largest. Sequencing used blood. Every receptor here comes from a man aged 60 to 69 in good health.

This clonotype was seen only a few times. The rearrangement uses TRBV20-1 and TRBJ1-1; 7 bases match TRBD1. From germline, CDR1 is DFQATT and CDR2 SNEGSKA (reference sequence). There are 11 residues in the CDR3. V shed 5 bases, J shed 9 bases, and the junction held 6 bases outside the gene matches. CDR3 coding DNA: TGCAGTGCTTCCCGGGACAGCAAAGCTTTCTTT. Encoded protein: CSASRDSKAFF.

This clonotype occurred a few times. The chain carries TRBV10-3 and TRBJ2-1; 10 nucleotides line up with TRBD2. The J call could be wrong; TRBJ2-7 is a better fit for the DNA end. Germline assignment: CDR1 ENHRY and CDR2 SYGVKD. This CDR3 has 16 residues. As DNA, the CDR3 is TGTGCCATCAGGGATACTAGCGGGGACTCCTACAATGAGCAGTACTTC. The encoded protein is CAIRDTSGDSYNEQYF.

The genes are TRBV6-6 and TRBJ1-5; D is undetermined. The length of the CDR3 is 15 residues. The ends were cut back, 0 bases at V and 8 bases at J, with 14 bases in the middle. The V gene's germline CDR1 is MNHNY and CDR2 SVGAGI (reference sequence). CDR3 protein: CASSYSNAAGEPQHF. CDR3 sequence (DNA): TGTGCCAGCAGTTACTCGAACGCAGCCGGGGAGCCCCAGCATTTT.

Note on this clonotype: This may be a read error: a much more frequent sequence differs by one nucleotide. The chain links TRBV27 to TRBJ2-5; D is undetermined. The V gene's germline CDR1 is MNHEY and CDR2 SMNVEV (reference sequence). The CDR3 contains 14 residues. V lost 5 bases and J lost 11, with 21 bases in between. In DNA, the CDR3 is TGTGCCAGCAGTCCTCCCTCTCCCAGTAATGAGCAGTACTTC. Protein sequence: CASSPPSPSNEQYF.

This chain joins TRBV3-1 and TRBJ1-4, with a possible D match to TRBD1 (5 bases). This CDR3 has 16 amino acids. Trimming cost V 5 bases and J 0 bases, with 13 bases left between them. The germline V gene has CDR1 LGHDT and CDR2 YNNKEL (reference sequence). The CDR3 DNA is TGTGCCAGCAGCACGAGGGGCCAAGCAACTAATGAAAAACTGTTTTTT. Protein product: CASSTRGQATNEKLFF.

Concerning this clonotype itself: An end of the junction differs from the germline gene, which may be a read error. J is TRBJ1-2 and V is TRBV9; 7 bases match TRBD1. The length of the CDR3 is 13 residues. Germline V gene sequence: CDR1 SGDLS, CDR2 YYNGEE. The CDR3 DNA reads as TGTGCCGGCAGCAAACAGGGGCCATATGGCTACACCTTC. Its translation: CAGSKQGPYGYTF.

This clonotype was detected a few times. The V gene is TRBV7-3, the J gene TRBJ2-5; 15 bases are a match to TRBD2. V trimming: 3 bases; J trimming: 0 bases; junction bases outside the gene matches: 5. This CDR3 has 18 amino acids. Germline CDR1 is SGHTA and CDR2 is FQGTGA. The CDR3 DNA sequence: TGTGCCAGCAGCTTGGGACTAGCGGGGGGTAGAAACCAAGAGACCCAGTACTTC. Protein sequence: CASSLGLAGGRNQETQYF.

The chain employs TRBV12-3 or TRBV12-4 and TRBJ1-2; D not certain. This CDR3 contains 14 residues. The germline V and J ends were trimmed by 2 bases and 4 bases, with 11 bases remaining between them. The CDR3 DNA reads as TGTGCCAGCAGTTTACGACGGAACGGCTATGGCTACACCTTC. Translated: CASSLRRNGYGYTF.

Ten or more counts support this clonotype. The chain links TRBV29-1 to TRBJ1-2, with 7 nucleotides matching TRBD1. The CDR3 sequence is 15 residues long. Germline values: CDR1 SQVTM, CDR2 ANQGSEA. V shed 0 bases, J shed 7 bases, and the junction held 11 bases outside the gene matches. The CDR3 nucleotides are TGCAGCGTTGAAGAAAAGGTGACAGGGAGGTCTGGCTACACCTTC. This encodes CSVEEKVTGRSGYTF.

This clonotype was counted a few times. The chain links TRBV29-1 to TRBJ1-1, with D possibly matching TRBD1 (6 bases). Per the germline V gene, CDR1 is SQVTM and CDR2 is ANQGSEA. Trimming pared 7 bases from V and 1 base from J, leaving 10 bases between. The CDR3 extends over 12 amino acids. CDR3 DNA sequence: TGCAGCGGGGTACAGGGGAACACTGAAGCTTTCTTT. This sequence encodes CSGVQGNTEAFF.

The V and J genes are TRBV20-1 and TRBJ2-5; 8 positions agree with TRBD2. The CDR3 has 16 amino acids. V lost 5 bases to trimming and J lost 5 bases; unmatched junction nucleotides: 16. Germline CDR1 DFQATT, CDR2 SNEGSKA (reference sequence). CDR3 nucleotides: TGCAGTGCTTCTAAGCTAGCGGGTCCTGGTCAGGAGACCCAGTACTTC. Its protein is CSASKLAGPGQETQYF.

This rearrangement joins TRBV13 to TRBJ2-1; tentatively, D is TRBD2 (6 bases). The length of the CDR3 is 12 residues. Germline assignment: CDR1 PRHDT and CDR2 FYEKMQ (reference sequence). Trimming pared 5 bases from V and 7 bases from J, leaving 9 bases between. CDR3 sequence: CASSETRNEQFF. The CDR3, as DNA: TGTGCCAGCAGCGAGACTAGAAATGAGCAGTTCTTC.

Concerning this clonotype: The junction shows a germline mismatch at one end, possibly a read error. CDR3 sequence: CASTELAGIGTQYF. The DNA for the CDR3 is TGTGCCAGCACTGAACTAGCGGGGATCGGGACCCAGTACTTC. This chain uses TRBV2 with TRBJ2-5; 10 bases are a match to TRBD2. CDR1 and CDR2 (germline): SNHLY, FYNNEI. This CDR3 contains 14 residues. Drawing the rest from reference TRBV2 and TRBJ2-5, the complete variable domain is EPEVTQTPSHQVTQMGQEVILRCVPISNHLYFYWYRQILGQKVEFLVSFYNNEISEKSEIFDDQFSVERPDGSNFTLKIRSTKLEDSAMYFCASTELAGIGTQYFGPGTRLLVL.

This clonotype was recorded a few times. This chain joins TRBV7-2 and TRBJ2-1; D gene uncertain. Germline V gene lookup returns CDR1 SGHTA and CDR2 FQGNSA. The CDR3 spans 14 residues. Trimming shortened V by 3 bases and J by 0 bases, and 6 bases separated the two germline ends. The chain's CDR3 is CASSFGLSYNEQFF. CDR3 coding DNA: TGTGCCAGCAGCTTCGGCCTCTCCTACAATGAGCAGTTCTTC.

The chain joins TRBV6-2 or TRBV6-3 to TRBJ1-5; TRBD1 matches 8 bases. Losses at the gene ends were 2 bases for V and 4 bases for J; bases not matched to a gene: 13. This CDR3 region has 18 residues. Per the germline V gene, CDR1 is MNHEY and CDR2 is SVGEGT. The CDR3 bases are TGTGCCAGCAGTTACCTCGACACCGGACAGGGCCAAAATCAGCCCCAGCATTTT. Translated, it gives CASSYLDTGQGQNQPQHF.

This chain uses TRBV5-1 with TRBJ2-5, with TRBD2 identical over 9 bases. The V gene end was trimmed by 3 bases and the J gene end by 1 base; junction bases not matched to a gene: 4. The CDR3 spans 15 residues. The germline CDR1 and CDR2 sequences are SGHRS and YFSETQ. For the CDR3, the DNA is TGCGCCAGCAGCTCCAGCGGGGGGTCCCAAGAGACCCAGTACTTC. Its protein is CASSSSGGSQETQYF.

The chain joins TRBV5-8 to TRBJ1-2; perhaps TRBD1 as D (5 bases). CDR3 length: 16 amino acids. Germline V CDR1 and CDR2: SGHTS, YDEGEE. V was trimmed by 0 bases and J by 7 bases, leaving 19 bases between them. CDR3: CASSLGHGPGPSGYTF. The CDR3 bases are TGTGCCAGCAGCTTGGGTCACGGTCCGGGGCCAAGTGGCTACACCTTC.

This chain uses TRBV30 with TRBJ1-2; 12 bases match TRBD1. Germline CDR1 is GTSNPN and CDR2 is SVGIG (reference sequence). Trimming took 4 bases from V and 4 from J; bases not matched to a gene: 7. CDR3 length: 15 residues. The CDR3 loop reads CAWISGTGGLYGYTF. CDR3 sequence (DNA): TGTGCCTGGATTTCCGGGACAGGGGGCCTCTATGGCTACACCTTC. Variable domain in full (rest from reference TRBV30 and TRBJ1-2): SQTIHQWPATLVQPVGSPLSLECTVEGTSNPNLYWYRQAAGRGLQLLFYSVGIGQISSEVPQNLSASRPQDRQFILSSKKLLLSDSGFYLCAWISGTGGLYGYTFGSGTRLTVV.

The chain is built from TRBV20-1 and TRBJ2-1; D is undetermined. CDR3 length: 12 residues. Between the trimmed V and J ends, which lost 8 bases and 6 bases, there was a span of 14 bases. In germline, CDR1 is DFQATT, CDR2 SNEGSKA (reference sequence). This CDR3 reads CSLNPTVNEQFF. The CDR3 DNA reads TGCAGTCTAAACCCCACAGTCAATGAGCAGTTCTTC.

This clonotype has just a few counts. The chain couples TRBV2 to TRBJ2-5; 7 bases map to TRBD1. The ends lost 8 bases at V and 8 bases at J; junction bases unmatched: 8. CDR3 length: 12 amino acids. Germline V gene sequence: CDR1 SNHLY, CDR2 FYNNEI. The CDR3 DNA sequence: TGTGCCAGCTCGAGAAGACAGGGCACCCAGTACTTC. The encoded protein is CASSRRQGTQYF.

This chain joins TRBV12-3 or TRBV12-4 and TRBJ2-1, with D possibly being TRBD1 or TRBD2 (5 bases each). CDR3 length: 15 residues. Trimming took 3 bases from V and 5 from J, leaving 14 bases between them. CDR3 sequence reads: CASSFSGTDHNEQFF. The CDR3 bases are TGTGCCAGCAGTTTCTCCGGGACCGACCACAATGAGCAGTTCTTC.

This clonotype is a singleton in its sample. The genes are TRBV5-1 and TRBJ2-7; 11 bases are a match to TRBD2. CDR3 size: 15 residues. Germline-derived CDR1 and CDR2 are SGHRS and YFSETQ. J lost 5 bases, V lost 0 bases, and 4 bases had no gene match. This chain's CDR3 is CASSLGGLAGHEQYF. The DNA for the CDR3 is TGCGCCAGCAGCTTGGGAGGACTAGCGGGCCACGAGCAGTACTTC.